A selection of T cell receptor beta chains follows, all from one sample in a study of cytomegalovirus exposure and HLA in healthy donors. TCRdb keeps only in-frame clones here, not all; method: immunoSEQ multiplex PCR. This table holds more than 150,000 clones, approximately 88% found once. The sequencing sample was made of PBMCs. All receptors derive from a woman aged 45-59 years in good health and CMV-seropositive. Each CDR3 is given with its conserved first and last residue. Fields, in order: D gene, clone size, V gene, J gene, CDR3 DNA, CDR3 protein. A D gene is named only where the DNA matches it firmly. Not all rows give a size; the values are once, few, many and, for expanded clones, a class.

-,-,TRBV2,TRBJ1-2,TGTGCCAGCAGCGCAGGATATGGCTACACCTTC,CASSAGYGYTF
-,-,TRBV6-5,TRBJ1-6,TGTGCCAGCAGAAGGGGGAGCTCCTATAATTCACCCCCCCACTTT,CASRRGSSYNSPPHF
-,-,TRBV18,TRBJ1-5,TGTGCCAGCTCACCGGGCGGGGTACTGCCGAGCAATCAGCCCCAGCATTTT,CASSPGGVLPSNQPQHF
-,-,TRBV7-2,TRBJ2-1,TGTGCCAGCAGCTTTCGGGGATTCAATGAGCAGTTCTTC,CASSFRGFNEQFF
-,-,TRBV29-1,TRBJ2-7,TGCAGCGTTTTCAAGCAGAAGGCGGCATACGAGCAGTACTTC,CSVFKQKAAYEQYF
TRBD2,-,TRBV6-5,TRBJ2-1,TGTGCCACCCGACCTGAGCGGGGGGGCCAGTTCTTC,CATRPERGGQFF
-,-,TRBV6-5,TRBJ2-1,TGTGCCAGCGGCAGAGGGGGTAAAAGTTACAATGAGCAGTTCTTC,CASGRGGKSYNEQFF
-,once,TRBV5-1,TRBJ1-3,TGCGCCAGCAGCCCGGCAGGGGTTGGAAACACCATATATTTT,CASSPAGVGNTIYF
-,-,TRBV5-1,TRBJ2-7,TGCGCCAGCAGCCCTTCGCCTTGGCAGAACTACGAGCAGTACTTC,CASSPSPWQNYEQYF
-,-,TRBV5-6,TRBJ2-5,TGTGCCAGCAGCCCAACTCCGACAGGGAGGGAGACCCAGTACTTC,CASSPTPTGRETQYF
TRBD2,-,TRBV18,TRBJ2-3,TGTGCCAGCTCACCACGGGGAGACCTAGCGGGTGTAACTAGCACAGATACGCAGTATTTT,CASSPRGDLAGVTSTDTQYF
TRBD1,-,TRBV2,TRBJ1-2,TGTGCCAGCAGTATACATCCCGGGACAGGGGGTAACTATGGCTACACCTTC,CASSIHPGTGGNYGYTF
-,-,TRBV9,TRBJ1-1,TGTGCCAGCAGCGTATTCTCAGGGGAAGGGACTGAAGCTTTCTTT,CASSVFSGEGTEAFF
TRBD1,-,TRBV30,TRBJ2-7,TGTGCCTGTTGGGGCAGGGGGTACTACGAGCAGTACTTC,CACWGRGYYEQYF
TRBD2,-,TRBV27,TRBJ2-5,TGTGCCAGCAGCCCCCTTCGACTAGCCGCCGTCCAAGAGACCCAGTACTTC,CASSPLRLAAVQETQYF
-,-,TRBV5-1,TRBJ2-7,TGCGCCAGCAGGGTCGGGTTTCCAGGGACCTACGAGCAGTACTTC,CASRVGFPGTYEQYF
-,-,TRBV9,TRBJ2-7,TGTGCCAGCAGCGTAGCAATAGACTACGAGCAGTACTTC,CASSVAIDYEQYF
TRBD1,-,TRBV6-6,TRBJ1-6,TGTGCCAGCAGGCAGGGACAGGGGGCTGCCCCACCCCTCCACTTT,CASRQGQGAAPPLHF
-,-,TRBV7-9,TRBJ2-7,TGTGCCAGCAGCTTCCAACTACCCGGGGAGCAGTACTTC,CASSFQLPGEQYF
TRBD2,-,TRBV5-6,TRBJ2-3,TGTGCCAGCAGCTTTGGCGGGGGGACCACAGATACGCAGTATTTT,CASSFGGGTTDTQYF
TRBD1,-,TRBV6-1,TRBJ1-6,TGTGCCAGCAGTGAACTACCGACAGGGCAGGGTTCACCCCTCCACTTT,CASSELPTGQGSPLHF
-,-,TRBV5-1,TRBJ1-1,TGCGCCAGCAGCTTGGAAGGCGGTCGAGGGGAAGCTTTCTTT,CASSLEGGRGEAFF
TRBD2,-,TRBV2,TRBJ2-3,TGTGCCAGCTGTTGGAGCGGGGAGGGGGATACGCAGTATTTT,CASCWSGEGDTQYF
TRBD1,-,TRBV2,TRBJ2-5,TGTGCCAGCAGTGCGACAGGGTACCAAGAGACCCAGTACTTC,CASSATGYQETQYF
-,-,TRBV5-1,TRBJ2-2,TGCGCCAGCAGCCCCGGGACTGGTACCGGGGAGCTGTTTTTT,CASSPGTGTGELFF
-,-,TRBV7-8,TRBJ2-2,TGTGCCAGCAGCTTAAACGAACGGAGCCTTAACACCGGGGAGCTGTTTTTT,CASSLNERSLNTGELFF
-,-,TRBV14,TRBJ2-3,TGTGCCAGCAGCCACAACACAGATACGCAGTATTTT,CASSHNTDTQYF
TRBD2,-,TRBV15,TRBJ2-7,TGTGCCACCAGCAACTGGCGGGGGGCATCCTACGAGCAGTACTTC,CATSNWRGASYEQYF
TRBD1,-,TRBV13,TRBJ1-6,TGTGCCAGCAGCCTCCGGACAGGGGGCGTTGAGAATTCACCCCTCCACTTT,CASSLRTGGVENSPLHF
TRBD1,-,TRBV5-1,TRBJ2-3,TGCGCCAGCAGCTTGGCCGGGACAGGGTATACAGATACGCAGTATTTT,CASSLAGTGYTDTQYF
TRBD1,few,TRBV4-1,TRBJ2-7,TGCGCCAGCAGCCCTGTGGACAGGGGGCGGAACGAGCAGTACTTC,CASSPVDRGRNEQYF
-,-,TRBV30,TRBJ2-7,TGTGCCTGGAGCCACCGGGACACGCGATACGAGCAGTACTTC,CAWSHRDTRYEQYF
TRBD2,-,TRBV7-9,TRBJ2-2,TGTGCCAGCAGCTGGGGACTAGCGCCGAACACCGGGGAGCTGTTTTTT,CASSWGLAPNTGELFF
TRBD1,-,TRBV11-2,TRBJ1-4,TGTGCCAGCAGCTTAGATGGGACAGTTAATGAAAAACTGTTTTTT,CASSLDGTVNEKLFF
-,-,TRBV4-2,TRBJ2-3,TGTGCCAGCAGCCCCGGGGGGCGAACAGATACGCAGTATTTT,CASSPGGRTDTQYF
-,-,TRBV27,TRBJ2-7,TGTGCCAGCAGGAGCATGGCGGCCTCCTACGAGCAGTACTTC,CASRSMAASYEQYF
-,-,TRBV7-2,TRBJ2-3,TGTGCCAGCAGCTTGCAGGGATCGGCAGATACGCAGTATTTT,CASSLQGSADTQYF
TRBD1,-,TRBV6-5,TRBJ1-5,TGTGCCAGCACCCCCGGACAGGGAATTCAGCCCCAGCATTTT,CASTPGQGIQPQHF
-,few,TRBV14,TRBJ1-1,TGTGCCAGCAGCCGGCGGACTGAAGCTTTCTTT,CASSRRTEAFF
-,-,TRBV6-6,TRBJ1-2,TGTGCCAGCACAAAAAAGGGAGGTGGCTATGGCTACACCTTC,CASTKKGGGYGYTF